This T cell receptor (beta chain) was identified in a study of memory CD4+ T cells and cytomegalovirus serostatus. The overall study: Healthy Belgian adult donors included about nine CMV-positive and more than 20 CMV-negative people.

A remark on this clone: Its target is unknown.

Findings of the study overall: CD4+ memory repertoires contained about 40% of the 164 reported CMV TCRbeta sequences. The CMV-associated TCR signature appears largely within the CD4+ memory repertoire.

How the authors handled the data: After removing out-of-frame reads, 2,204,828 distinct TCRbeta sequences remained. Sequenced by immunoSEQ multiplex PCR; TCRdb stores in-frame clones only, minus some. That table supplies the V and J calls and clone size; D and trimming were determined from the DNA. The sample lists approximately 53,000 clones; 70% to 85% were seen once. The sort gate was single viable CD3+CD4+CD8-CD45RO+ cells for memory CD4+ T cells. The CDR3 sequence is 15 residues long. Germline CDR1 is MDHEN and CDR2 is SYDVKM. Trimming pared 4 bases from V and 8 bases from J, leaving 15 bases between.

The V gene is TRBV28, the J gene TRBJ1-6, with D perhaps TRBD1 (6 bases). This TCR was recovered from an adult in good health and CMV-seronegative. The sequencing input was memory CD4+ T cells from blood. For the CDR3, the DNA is TGTGCCAGCAGTTCCGGACAGTTGAGGGATTCACCCCTCCACTTT. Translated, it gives CASSSGQLRDSPLHF.